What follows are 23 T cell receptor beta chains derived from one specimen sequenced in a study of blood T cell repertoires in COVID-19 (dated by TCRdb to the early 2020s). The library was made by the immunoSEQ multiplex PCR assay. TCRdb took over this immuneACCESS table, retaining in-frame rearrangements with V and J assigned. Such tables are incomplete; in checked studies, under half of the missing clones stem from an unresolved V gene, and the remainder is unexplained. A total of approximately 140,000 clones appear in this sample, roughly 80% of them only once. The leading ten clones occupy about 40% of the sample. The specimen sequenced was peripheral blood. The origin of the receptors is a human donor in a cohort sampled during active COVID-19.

The CDR3 spells CASSEGGAYNEQFF. CDR3 nucleotide sequence: TGTGCCAGCAGCGAAGGAGGGGCCTACAATGAGCAGTTCTTC. V and J are TRBV7-8 and TRBJ2-1, with D possibly TRBD2 on 6 matching bases. V lost 5 bases and J lost 2, with 10 bases in between. The CDR3 length is 14 residues. Germline values: CDR1 SGHVS, CDR2 FQNEAQ.

Here the CDR3 reads CASSLAGLTDTQYF. The CDR3 bases are TGTGCCAGCAGCTTGGCCGGGTTAACAGATACGCAGTATTTT. The chain carries TRBV5-6 and TRBJ2-3; D remains unclear. Trimming removed 0 bases at V and 3 bases at J, with 8 bases between. The CDR3 is made up of 14 amino acids. In germline, CDR1 is SGHDT, CDR2 YYEEEE.

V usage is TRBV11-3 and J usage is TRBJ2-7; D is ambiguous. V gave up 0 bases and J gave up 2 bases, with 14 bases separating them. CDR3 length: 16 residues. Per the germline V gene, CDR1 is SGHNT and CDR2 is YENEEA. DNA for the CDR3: TGTGCCAGCAGCTTAGATAATGCCCTAGAGCCCTACGAGCAGTACTTC. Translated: CASSLDNALEPYEQYF.

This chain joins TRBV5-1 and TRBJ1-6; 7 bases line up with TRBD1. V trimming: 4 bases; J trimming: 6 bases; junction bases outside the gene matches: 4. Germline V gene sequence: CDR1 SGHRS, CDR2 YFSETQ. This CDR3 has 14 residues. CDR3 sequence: CASSTRDSNSPLHF. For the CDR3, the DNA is TGCGCCAGCAGCACCAGGGACAGTAATTCACCCCTCCACTTT.

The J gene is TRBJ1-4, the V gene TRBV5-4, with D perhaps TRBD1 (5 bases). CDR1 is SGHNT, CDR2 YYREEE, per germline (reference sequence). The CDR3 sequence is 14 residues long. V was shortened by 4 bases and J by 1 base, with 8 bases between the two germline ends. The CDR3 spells CASSPGGTNEKLFF. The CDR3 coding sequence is TGTGCCAGCAGCCCGGGGGGAACTAATGAAAAACTGTTTTTT.

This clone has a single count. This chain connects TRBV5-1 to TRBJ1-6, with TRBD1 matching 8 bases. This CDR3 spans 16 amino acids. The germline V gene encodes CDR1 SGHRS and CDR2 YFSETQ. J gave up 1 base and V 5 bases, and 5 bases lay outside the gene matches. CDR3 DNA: TGCGCCAGCAGTCCGGACAGGGCTTCCTATAATTCACCCCTCCACTTT. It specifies CASSPDRASYNSPLHF.

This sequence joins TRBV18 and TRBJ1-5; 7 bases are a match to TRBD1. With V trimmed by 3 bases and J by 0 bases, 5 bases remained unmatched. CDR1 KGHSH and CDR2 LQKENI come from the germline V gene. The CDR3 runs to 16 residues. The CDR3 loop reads CASSPSTGNSNQPQHF. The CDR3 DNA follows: TGTGCCAGCTCACCCTCGACAGGGAATAGCAATCAGCCCCAGCATTTT.

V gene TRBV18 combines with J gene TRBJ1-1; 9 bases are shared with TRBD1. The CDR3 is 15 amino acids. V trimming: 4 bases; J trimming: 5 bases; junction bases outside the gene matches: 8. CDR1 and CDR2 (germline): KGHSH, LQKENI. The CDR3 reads CASSLRTGESTEAFF. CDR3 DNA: TGTGCCAGCTCACTTCGGACAGGGGAGAGTACTGAAGCTTTCTTT.

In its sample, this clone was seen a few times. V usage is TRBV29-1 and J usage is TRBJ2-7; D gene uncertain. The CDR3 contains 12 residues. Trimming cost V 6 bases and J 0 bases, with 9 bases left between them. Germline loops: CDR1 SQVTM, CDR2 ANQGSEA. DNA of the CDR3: TGCAGCGTGGCAAGAGGCTCCTACGAGCAGTACTTC. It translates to CSVARGSYEQYF.

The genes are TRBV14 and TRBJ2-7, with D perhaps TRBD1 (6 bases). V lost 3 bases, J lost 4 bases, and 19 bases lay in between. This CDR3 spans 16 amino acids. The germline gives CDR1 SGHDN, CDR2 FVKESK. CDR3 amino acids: CASSHPPGDPGYEQYF. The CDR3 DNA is TGTGCCAGCAGCCACCCCCCAGGGGACCCAGGGTACGAGCAGTACTTC.

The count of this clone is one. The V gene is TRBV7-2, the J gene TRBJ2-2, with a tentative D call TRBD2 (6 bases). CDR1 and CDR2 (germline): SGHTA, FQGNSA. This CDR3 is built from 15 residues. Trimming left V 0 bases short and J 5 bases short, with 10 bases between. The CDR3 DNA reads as TGTGCCAGCAGCTTAGCGCCCGGGGGAACCGGGGAGCTGTTTTTT. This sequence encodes CASSLAPGGTGELFF.

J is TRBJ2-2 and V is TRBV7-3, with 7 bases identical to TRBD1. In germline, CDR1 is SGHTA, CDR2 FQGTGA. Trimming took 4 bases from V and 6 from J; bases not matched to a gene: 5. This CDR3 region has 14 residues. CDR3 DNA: TGTGCCAGCAGCTCAACAGGGGTAGCCGGGGAGCTGTTTTTT. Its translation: CASSSTGVAGELFF.

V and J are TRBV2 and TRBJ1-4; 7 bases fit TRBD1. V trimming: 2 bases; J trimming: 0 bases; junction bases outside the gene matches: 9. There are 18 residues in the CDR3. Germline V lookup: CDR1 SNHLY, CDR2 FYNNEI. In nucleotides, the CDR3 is TGTGCCAGCAGTGAAATAGGAGTCGACAGGGCAACTAATGAAAAACTGTTTTTT. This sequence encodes CASSEIGVDRATNEKLFF.

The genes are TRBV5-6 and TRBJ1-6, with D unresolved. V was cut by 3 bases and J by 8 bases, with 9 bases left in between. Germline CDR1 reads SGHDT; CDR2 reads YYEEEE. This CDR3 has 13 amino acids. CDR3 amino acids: CASSWSGDSPLHF. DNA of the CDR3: TGTGCCAGCAGCTGGTCGGGAGATTCACCCCTCCACTTT.

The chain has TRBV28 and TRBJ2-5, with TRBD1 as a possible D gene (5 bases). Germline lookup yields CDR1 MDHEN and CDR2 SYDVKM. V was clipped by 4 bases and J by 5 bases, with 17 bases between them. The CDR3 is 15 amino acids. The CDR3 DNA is TGTGCCAGCAGTTATCTGGGGCGCGGCCAGGAGACCCAGTACTTC. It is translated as CASSYLGRGQETQYF.

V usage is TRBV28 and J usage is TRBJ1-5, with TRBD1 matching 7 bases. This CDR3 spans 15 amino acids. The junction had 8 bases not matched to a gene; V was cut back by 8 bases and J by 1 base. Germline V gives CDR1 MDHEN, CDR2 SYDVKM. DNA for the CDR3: TGTGCCAGCGGAACGGACAGGAAAAGCAATCAGCCCCAGCATTTT. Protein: CASGTDRKSNQPQHF.

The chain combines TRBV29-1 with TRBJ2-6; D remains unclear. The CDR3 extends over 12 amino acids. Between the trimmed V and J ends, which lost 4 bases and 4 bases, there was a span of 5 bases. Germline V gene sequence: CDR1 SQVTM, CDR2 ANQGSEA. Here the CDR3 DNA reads TGCAGCGTTGCACTCGGGGCCAACGTCCTGACTTTC. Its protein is CSVALGANVLTF.

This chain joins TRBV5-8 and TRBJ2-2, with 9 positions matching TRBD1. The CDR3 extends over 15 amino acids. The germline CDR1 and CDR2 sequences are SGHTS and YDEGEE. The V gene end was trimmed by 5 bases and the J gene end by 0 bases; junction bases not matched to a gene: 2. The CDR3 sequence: CASRWTGANTGELFF. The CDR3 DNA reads TGTGCCAGCAGGTGGACAGGGGCGAACACCGGGGAGCTGTTTTTT.

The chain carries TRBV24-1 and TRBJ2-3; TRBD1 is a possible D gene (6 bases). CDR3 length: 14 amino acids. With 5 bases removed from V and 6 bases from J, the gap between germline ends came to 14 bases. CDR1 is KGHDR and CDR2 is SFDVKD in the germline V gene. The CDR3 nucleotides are TGTGCCACCAGTGGGTTTCAGGGGTCCGATACGCAGTATTTT. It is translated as CATSGFQGSDTQYF.

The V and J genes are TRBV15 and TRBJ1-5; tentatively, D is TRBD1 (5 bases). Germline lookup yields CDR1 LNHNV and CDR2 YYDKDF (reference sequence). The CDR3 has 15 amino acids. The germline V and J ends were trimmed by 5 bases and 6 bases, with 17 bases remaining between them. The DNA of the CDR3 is TGTGCCACCAGCCGCGGGACGCCAATTGTTCAGCCCCAGCATTTT. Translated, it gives CATSRGTPIVQPQHF.

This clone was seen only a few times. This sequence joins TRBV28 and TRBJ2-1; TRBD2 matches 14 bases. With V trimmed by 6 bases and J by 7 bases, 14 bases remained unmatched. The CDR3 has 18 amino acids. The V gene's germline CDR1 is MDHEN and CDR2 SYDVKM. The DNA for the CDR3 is TGTGCCAGCAGACTTGGGGCGGGGACTAGCGGGGGATTGAATGAGCAGTTCTTC. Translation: CASRLGAGTSGGLNEQFF.

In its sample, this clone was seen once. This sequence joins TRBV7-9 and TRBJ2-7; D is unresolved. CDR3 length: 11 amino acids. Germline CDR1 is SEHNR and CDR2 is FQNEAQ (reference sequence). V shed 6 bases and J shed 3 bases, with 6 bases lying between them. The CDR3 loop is CASSSNYEQYF. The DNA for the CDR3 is TGTGCCAGCAGTTCTAACTACGAGCAGTACTTC.

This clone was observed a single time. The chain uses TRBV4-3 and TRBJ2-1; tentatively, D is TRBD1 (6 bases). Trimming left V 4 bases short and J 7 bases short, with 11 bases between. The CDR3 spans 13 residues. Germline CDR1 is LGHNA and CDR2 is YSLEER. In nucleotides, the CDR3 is TGCGCCAGCAGCCCCGAGAGGGGGAATGAGCAGTTCTTC. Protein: CASSPERGNEQFF.